The 15 T cell receptor beta chains below were found in one sample sequenced in a study of radiation and T cells in renal cell carcinoma (dated by TCRdb to about 2020). Taken with the paper, the label for time point translates to: baseline pretreatment blood. The sample's treatment or condition, from its label and the paper: 15 Gy SBRT to primary tumor, nephrectomy 4 weeks later. Receptor amplification or capture employed the immunoSEQ multiplex PCR assay. As stored in TCRdb, this immuneACCESS dataset retains in-frame rearrangements with V and J assigned. A fraction of the clones does not appear; measured against another copy, unresolved V genes explain less than half of the discrepancy, and the remainder lacks a known reason. This sample gives about 95,000 clones in total; around 88% of them show up just once. Of the sample, about 7.9% falls within the top ten clones. This specimen was blood, taken from a patient whose treatment included radiotherapy and nephrectomy. Receptors were obtained from a man in his forties or fifties with renal cell carcinoma.

This chain connects TRBV9 to TRBJ2-2; D gene ambiguous. Germline assignment: CDR1 SGDLS and CDR2 YYNGEE. This CDR3 spans 15 amino acids. V was cut by 0 bases and J by 2 bases, with 8 bases left in between. This CDR3 is CASSVGVGNTGELFF. CDR3 nucleotide sequence: TGTGCCAGCAGCGTAGGTGTCGGAAACACCGGGGAGCTGTTTTTT.

The rearrangement joins TRBV7-3 to TRBJ1-5; 10 bases agree with TRBD1. Trimming removed 2 bases from V and 11 bases from J; junction bases left unmatched: 3. The CDR3 covers 13 residues. Germline CDR1 and CDR2: SGHTA and FQGTGA. CDR3 nucleotide sequence: TGTGCCAGCAGCTTAGACAGGGGGCATGCCCAGCATTTT. As protein: CASSLDRGHAQHF.

Only one count was recorded for this clone. This chain links TRBV28 with TRBJ1-1; D possibly corresponds to TRBD1 (5 bases). V shed 7 bases and J shed 5 bases, with 11 bases lying between them. Germline CDR1 and CDR2: MDHEN and SYDVKM. The CDR3 is 12 residues long. CDR3 nucleotide sequence: TGTGCCAGCAACCCCTGGGGGACTGAAGCTTTCTTT. It codes for CASNPWGTEAFF.

This sequence joins TRBV5-6 and TRBJ1-2, with 7 bases aligning to TRBD1. CDR1 and CDR2 from the germline V gene are SGHDT and YYEEEE. The CDR3 is 16 amino acids. The V gene end was trimmed by 4 bases and the J gene end by 4 bases; junction bases not matched to a gene: 13. The CDR3 DNA sequence: TGTGCCAGCAGCCCCCTGACAGGGTTAGGACCCTATGGCTACACCTTC. Translated, it gives CASSPLTGLGPYGYTF.

The CDR3 spells CASSQDFAGFYEQYF. The CDR3 coding sequence is TGCGCCAGCAGCCAAGATTTTGCTGGTTTCTACGAGCAGTACTTC. The rearrangement joins TRBV4-3 to TRBJ2-7, with D unclear. Trimming took 0 bases from V and 3 from J, leaving 12 bases between them. This CDR3 has 15 amino acids. Germline-derived CDR1 and CDR2 are LGHNA and YSLEER.

In its sample, this clone was seen once. This chain connects TRBV11-2 to TRBJ2-1; TRBD1 might be the D (5 bases). Germline values: CDR1 SGHAT, CDR2 FQNNGV. The CDR3 has 13 amino acids. Trimming took 5 bases from V and 4 from J, leaving 9 bases between them. The CDR3: CASSPPGYNEQFF. The CDR3 DNA is TGTGCCAGCAGCCCCCCAGGGTACAATGAGCAGTTCTTC.

The CDR3 DNA reads TGTGCCAGCAGCTTACAGGGGGGAATAACAGATACGCAGTATTTT. It yields the protein CASSLQGGITDTQYF. This chain links TRBV7-3 with TRBJ2-3; maybe TRBD1 (7 bases). V lost 2 bases to trimming and J lost 3 bases, with 12 bases between them. Germline V lookup: CDR1 SGHTA, CDR2 FQGTGA. The CDR3 sequence is 15 residues long.

The CDR3, as DNA: TGTGCCAGCAGCTTGCCCCAGCAAAACAATGAGCAGTTCTTC. Its protein product is CASSLPQQNNEQFF. V and J are TRBV5-4 and TRBJ2-1, with D hard to call. The CDR3 covers 14 residues. Trimming took off 1 base at V and 5 bases at J, with 10 bases between the two ends. Germline-derived CDR1 and CDR2 are SGHNT and YYREEE (reference sequence).

V is TRBV7-2 and J is TRBJ2-5, with a tentative D call TRBD2 (5 bases). The CDR3 sequence is 15 residues long. Trimming removed 1 base from V and 7 bases from J, with 16 bases in between. The germline V gene encodes CDR1 SGHTA and CDR2 FQGNSA. DNA of the CDR3: TGTGCCAGCAGCTTAGGGCGTGACTCCGCGGGGACCCAGTACTTC. It specifies CASSLGRDSAGTQYF. The whole variable domain, filled in from reference TRBV7-2 and TRBJ2-5, reads GAGVSQSPSNKVTEKGKDVELRCDPISGHTALYWYRQSLGQGLEFLIYFQGNSAPDKSGLPSDRFSAERTGGSVSTLTIQRTQQEDSAVYLCASSLGRDSAGTQYFGPGTRLLVL.

The chain carries TRBV5-1 and TRBJ1-4, with 9 bases matching TRBD1. The V gene's germline CDR1 is SGHRS and CDR2 YFSETQ. J lost 4 bases, V lost 5 bases, and 6 bases had no gene match. The CDR3 totals 15 residues. The CDR3 DNA sequence: TGCGCCAGCAGTCAGCCGGGACAGGGTAATGAAAAACTGTTTTTT. This sequence encodes CASSQPGQGNEKLFF.

The chain joins TRBV4-1 to TRBJ1-4; the D gene is possibly TRBD1 (6 bases). The V and J ends lost 0 bases and 7 bases respectively, with 12 bases between them. CDR3 length equals 15 residues. Germline CDR1 reads MGHRA; CDR2 reads YSYEKL. The chain's CDR3 is CASSQDRGGPEKLFF. Here the CDR3 DNA reads TGCGCCAGCAGCCAAGACCGGGGGGGGCCTGAAAAACTGTTTTTT.

This clone appeared a single time. The chain uses TRBV30 and TRBJ1-2; D is unclear. There are 12 residues in the CDR3. The germline CDR1 and CDR2 sequences are GTSNPN and SVGIG (reference sequence). V lost 2 bases to trimming and J lost 4 bases, with 8 bases between them. CDR3 amino acids: CAWSQAGYGYTF. For the CDR3, the DNA is TGTGCCTGGAGTCAGGCAGGCTATGGCTACACCTTC.

This clone was observed once. The chain is built from TRBV6-5 and TRBJ2-7; 7 bases agree with TRBD1. V was pared by 6 bases and J by 0 bases, with 5 bases of the junction left unmatched. The germline V gene has CDR1 MNHEY and CDR2 SVGAGI. This CDR3 has 14 residues. The CDR3 spells CASSQDRPSYEQYF. DNA of the CDR3: TGTGCCAGCAGCCAGGACAGGCCCTCCTACGAGCAGTACTTC.

This chain joins TRBV6-1 and TRBJ2-3; D not certain. V was trimmed by 6 bases and J by 11 bases, leaving 15 bases between them. Looked up from germline, CDR1 is MNHNS and CDR2 is SASEGT. The CDR3 length is 12 residues. Here the CDR3 DNA reads TGTGCCAGCAGACCGGACGGGCCGGGGCAGTATTTT. Its protein is CASRPDGPGQYF.

The chain carries TRBV7-9 and TRBJ1-1; the D gene is possibly TRBD1 (6 bases). Germline loops: CDR1 SEHNR, CDR2 FQNEAQ (reference sequence). This CDR3 has 14 amino acids. Trimming left V 5 bases short and J 4 bases short, with 14 bases between. CDR3 coding DNA: TGTGCCAGCAGCCGCAATGCGGGGGCCACTGAAGCTTTCTTT. Amino acids: CASSRNAGATEAFF. Supplemented by reference TRBV7-9 and TRBJ1-1, the full variable domain reads DTGVSQNPRHKITKRGQNVTFRCDPISEHNRLYWYRQTLGQGPEFLTYFQNEAQLEKSRLLSDRFSAERPKGSFSTLEIQRTEQGDSAMYLCASSRNAGATEAFFGQGTRLTVV.